This TCR beta chain was retrieved from a study of T cells in Graves' hyperthyroidism and ophthalmopathy. This CDR3 region has 17 residues. Germline V lookup: CDR1 SGHRS, CDR2 YFSETQ. The V end was cut by 0 bases, the J end by 4 bases, with 19 bases between. TCR beta CDR3 sequences were amplified from RNA transcripts. Carried out on the TCR CDR3, a first-round RT-PCR used the HTBI primer set. Using its own MiXCR run on the multiplex PCR reads, TCRdb lists one record per CDR3 protein. Altogether a few hundred thousand distinct CDR3 sequences are present, roughly 15% being singletons, with the ten largest covering under 25%. The sample holds a few counts of this clonotype.

The TCR sequence derives from a woman aged 55-69 years with Graves' ophthalmopathy. The chain combines TRBV5-1 with TRBJ1-1, with D possibly TRBD1 on 5 matching bases. The material sequenced was blood. The CDR3 DNA sequence: TGCGCCAGCAGCTTGGTTTCATCTGAGGGGTTTAGCACTGAAGCTTTCTTT. Its translation: CASSLVSSEGFSTEAFF.